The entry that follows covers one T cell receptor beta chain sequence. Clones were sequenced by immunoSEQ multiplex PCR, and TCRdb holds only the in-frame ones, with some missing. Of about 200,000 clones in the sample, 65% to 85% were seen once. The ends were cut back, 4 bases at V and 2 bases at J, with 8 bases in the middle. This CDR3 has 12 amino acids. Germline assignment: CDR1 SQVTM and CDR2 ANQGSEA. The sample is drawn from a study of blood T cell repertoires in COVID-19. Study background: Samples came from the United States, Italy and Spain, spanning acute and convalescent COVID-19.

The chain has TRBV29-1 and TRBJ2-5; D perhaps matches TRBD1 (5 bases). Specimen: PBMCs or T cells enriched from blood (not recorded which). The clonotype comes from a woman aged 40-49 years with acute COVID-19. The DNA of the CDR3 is TGCAGCGTTGCCAGGGTTCAAGAGACCCAGTACTTC. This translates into CSVARVQETQYF.